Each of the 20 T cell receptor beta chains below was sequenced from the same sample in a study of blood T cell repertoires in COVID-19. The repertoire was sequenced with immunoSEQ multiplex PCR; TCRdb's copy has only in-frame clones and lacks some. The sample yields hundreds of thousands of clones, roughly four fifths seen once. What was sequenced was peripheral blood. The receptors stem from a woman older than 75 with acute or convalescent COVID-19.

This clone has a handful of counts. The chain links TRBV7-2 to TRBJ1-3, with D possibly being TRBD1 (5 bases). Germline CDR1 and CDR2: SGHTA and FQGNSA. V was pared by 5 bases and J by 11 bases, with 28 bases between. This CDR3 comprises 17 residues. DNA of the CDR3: TGTGCCAGCAGCCTCCGTGGGGGAGGGCAGCTGACTAGTGCCATATATTTT. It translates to CASSLRGGGQLTSAIYF.

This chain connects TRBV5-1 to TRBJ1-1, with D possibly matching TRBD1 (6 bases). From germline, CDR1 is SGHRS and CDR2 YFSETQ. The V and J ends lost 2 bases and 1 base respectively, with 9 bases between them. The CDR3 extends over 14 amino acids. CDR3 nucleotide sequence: TGCGCCAGCAGCTTCCTACAGGGGAACACTGAAGCTTTCTTT. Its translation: CASSFLQGNTEAFF. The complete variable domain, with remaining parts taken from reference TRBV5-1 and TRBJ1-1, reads KAGVTQTPRYLIKTRGQQVTLSCSPISGHRSVSWYQQTPGQGLQFLFEYFSETQRNKGNFPGRFSGRQFSNSRSEMNVSTLELGDSALYLCASSFLQGNTEAFFGQGTRLTVV.

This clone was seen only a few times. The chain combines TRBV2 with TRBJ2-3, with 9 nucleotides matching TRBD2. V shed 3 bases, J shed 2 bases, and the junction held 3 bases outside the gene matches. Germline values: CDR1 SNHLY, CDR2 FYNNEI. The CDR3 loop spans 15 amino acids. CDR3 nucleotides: TGTGCCAGCAGTGATAGGACTAGCGCCACAGATACGCAGTATTTT. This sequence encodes CASSDRTSATDTQYF.

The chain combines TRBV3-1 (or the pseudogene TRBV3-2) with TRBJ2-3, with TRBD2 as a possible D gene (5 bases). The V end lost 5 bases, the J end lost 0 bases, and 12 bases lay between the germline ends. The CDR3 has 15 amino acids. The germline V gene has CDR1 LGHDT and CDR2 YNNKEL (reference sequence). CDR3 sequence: CASSRRLTSTDTQYF. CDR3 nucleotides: TGTGCCAGCAGCAGACGACTAACCAGCACAGATACGCAGTATTTT.

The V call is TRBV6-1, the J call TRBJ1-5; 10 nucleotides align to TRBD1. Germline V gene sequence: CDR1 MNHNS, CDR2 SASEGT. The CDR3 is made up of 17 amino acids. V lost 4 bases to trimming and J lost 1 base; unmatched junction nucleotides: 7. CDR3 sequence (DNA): TGTGCCAGCAGTGCCGGTAGACAGGGGGCAAGCAATCAGCCCCAGCATTTT. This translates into CASSAGRQGASNQPQHF.

The CDR3 reads CASEEETQYF. The CDR3 bases are TGTGCCAGCGAGGAAGAGACCCAGTACTTC. The V call is TRBV21-1, the J call TRBJ2-5; the table calls TRBD2, which could not be checked here. TRBV21-1 is a pseudogene segment. This CDR3 comprises 10 residues.

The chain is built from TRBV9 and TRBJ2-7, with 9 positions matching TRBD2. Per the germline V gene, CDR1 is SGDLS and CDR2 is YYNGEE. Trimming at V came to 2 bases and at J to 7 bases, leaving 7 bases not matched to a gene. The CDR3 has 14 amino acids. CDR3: CASSVGGRVGEQYF. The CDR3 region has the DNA TGTGCCAGCAGCGTCGGCGGGAGGGTGGGGGAGCAGTACTTC.

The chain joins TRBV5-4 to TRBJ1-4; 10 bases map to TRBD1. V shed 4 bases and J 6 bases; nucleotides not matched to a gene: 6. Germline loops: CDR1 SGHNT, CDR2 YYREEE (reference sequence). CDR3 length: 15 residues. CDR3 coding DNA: TGTGCCAGCAGCATGGGACAGGGGAATGATGAAAAACTGTTTTTT. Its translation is CASSMGQGNDEKLFF.

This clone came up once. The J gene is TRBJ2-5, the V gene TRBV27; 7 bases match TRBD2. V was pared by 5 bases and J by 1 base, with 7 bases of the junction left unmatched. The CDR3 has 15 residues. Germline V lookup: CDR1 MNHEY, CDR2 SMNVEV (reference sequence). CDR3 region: CASSPRRGSQETQYF. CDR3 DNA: TGTGCCAGCAGTCCCCGGCGGGGGAGCCAAGAGACCCAGTACTTC.

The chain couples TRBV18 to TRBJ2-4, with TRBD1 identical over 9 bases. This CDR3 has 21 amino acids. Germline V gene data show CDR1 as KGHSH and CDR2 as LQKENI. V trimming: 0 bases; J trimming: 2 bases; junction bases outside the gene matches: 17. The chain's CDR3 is CASSPPRGDRVTGGTKNIQYF. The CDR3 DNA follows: TGTGCCAGCTCACCACCGCGTGGGGACAGGGTTACAGGAGGAACCAAAAACATTCAGTACTTC.

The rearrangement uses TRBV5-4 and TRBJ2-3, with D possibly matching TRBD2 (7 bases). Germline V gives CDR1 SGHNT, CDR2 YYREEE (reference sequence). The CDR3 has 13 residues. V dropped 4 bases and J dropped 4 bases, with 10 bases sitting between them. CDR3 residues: CASSRGAADTQYF. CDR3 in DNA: TGTGCCAGCAGCCGGGGGGCAGCAGATACGCAGTATTTT.

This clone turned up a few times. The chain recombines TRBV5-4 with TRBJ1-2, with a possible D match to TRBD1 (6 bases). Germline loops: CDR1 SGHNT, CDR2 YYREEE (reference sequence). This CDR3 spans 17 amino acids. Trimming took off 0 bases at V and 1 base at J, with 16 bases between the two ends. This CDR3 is CASSLGIRPGDNYGYTF. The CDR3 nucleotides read TGTGCCAGCAGCTTGGGGATCAGGCCAGGGGATAACTATGGCTACACCTTC. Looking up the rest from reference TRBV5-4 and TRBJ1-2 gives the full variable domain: ETGVTQSPTHLIKTRGQQVTLRCSSQSGHNTVSWYQQALGQGPQFIFQYYREEENGRGNFPPRFSGLQFPNYSSELNVNALELDDSALYLCASSLGIRPGDNYGYTFGSGTRLTVV.

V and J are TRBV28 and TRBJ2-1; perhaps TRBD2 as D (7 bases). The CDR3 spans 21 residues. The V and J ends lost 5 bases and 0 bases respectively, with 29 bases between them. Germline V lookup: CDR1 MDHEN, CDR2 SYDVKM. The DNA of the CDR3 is TGTGCCAGCAGTCTAACGGGACTACCAAGCGGGCAGGGGAGCTCCTACAATGAGCAGTTCTTC. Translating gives CASSLTGLPSGQGSSYNEQFF.

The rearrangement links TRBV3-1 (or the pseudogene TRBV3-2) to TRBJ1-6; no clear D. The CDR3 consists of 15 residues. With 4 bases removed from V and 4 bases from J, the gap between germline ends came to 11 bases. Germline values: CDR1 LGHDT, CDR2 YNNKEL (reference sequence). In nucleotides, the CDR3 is TGTGCCAGCAGCCCGCCGGGAGTATATAATTCACCCCTCCACTTT. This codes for CASSPPGVYNSPLHF.

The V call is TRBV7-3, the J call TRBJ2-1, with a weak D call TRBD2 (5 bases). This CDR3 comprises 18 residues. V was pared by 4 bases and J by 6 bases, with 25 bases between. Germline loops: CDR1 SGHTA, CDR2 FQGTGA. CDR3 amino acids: CASSYSPSSRASPNEQFF. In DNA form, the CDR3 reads TGTGCCAGCAGCTACTCGCCCTCTTCGCGGGCTAGCCCCAATGAGCAGTTCTTC.

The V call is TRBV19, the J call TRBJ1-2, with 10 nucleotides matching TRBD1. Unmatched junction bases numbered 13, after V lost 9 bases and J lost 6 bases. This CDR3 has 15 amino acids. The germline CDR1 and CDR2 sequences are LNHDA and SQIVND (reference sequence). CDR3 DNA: TGTGCCAGCCACATGGGGGACAGGGGAGACGATGGCTACACCTTC. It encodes CASHMGDRGDDGYTF.

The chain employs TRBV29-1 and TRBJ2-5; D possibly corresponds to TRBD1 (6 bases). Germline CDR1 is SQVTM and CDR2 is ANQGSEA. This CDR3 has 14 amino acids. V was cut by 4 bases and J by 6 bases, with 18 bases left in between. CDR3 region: CSVGGHFGVKTQYF. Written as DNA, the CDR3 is TGCAGCGTTGGGGGACACTTCGGGGTAAAGACCCAGTACTTC.

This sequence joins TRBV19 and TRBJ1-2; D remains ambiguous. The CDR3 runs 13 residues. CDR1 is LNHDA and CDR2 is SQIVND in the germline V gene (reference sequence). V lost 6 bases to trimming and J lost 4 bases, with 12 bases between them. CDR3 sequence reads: CASRKNGGYGYTF. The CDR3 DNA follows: TGTGCCAGTAGAAAGAACGGAGGCTATGGCTACACCTTC. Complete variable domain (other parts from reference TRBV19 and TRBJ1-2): DGGITQSPKYLFRKEGQNVTLSCEQNLNHDAMYWYRQDPGQGLRLIYYSQIVNDFQKGDIAEGYSVSREKKESFPLTVTSAQKNPTAFYLCASRKNGGYGYTFGSGTRLTVV.

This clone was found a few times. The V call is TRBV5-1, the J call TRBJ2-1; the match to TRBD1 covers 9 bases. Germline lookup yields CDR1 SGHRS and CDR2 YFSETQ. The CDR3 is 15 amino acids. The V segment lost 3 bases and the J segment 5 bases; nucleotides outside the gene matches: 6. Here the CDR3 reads CASSWGTGKNNEQFF. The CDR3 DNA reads TGCGCCAGCAGCTGGGGGACAGGGAAGAACAATGAGCAGTTCTTC.

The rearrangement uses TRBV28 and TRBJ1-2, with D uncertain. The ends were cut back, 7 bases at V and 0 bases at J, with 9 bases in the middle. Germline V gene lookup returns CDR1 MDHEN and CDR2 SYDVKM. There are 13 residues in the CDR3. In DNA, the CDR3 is TGTGCCAGCAATCTCGGGGCTAACTATGGCTACACCTTC. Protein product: CASNLGANYGYTF.